Below, 11 T cell receptor beta chains from the same sample are listed, as sequenced in a study of T-cell reconstitution after alpha-beta-depleted transplantation in children. Preparation of the TCRbeta library involved a method that used unique molecular identifiers. Each CDR3 protein gets one entry after TCRdb re-called the PCR reads with MiXCR. This table holds approximately 170,000 distinct CDR3 sequences, roughly 11% found once. This specimen was PBMCs, taken before TCRalphabeta/CD19-depleted stem cell transplant. All receptors come from a boy aged 2 to 10 with acute myeloid leukemia, due to receive a stem cell transplant.

This clonotype was observed at least ten times. CDR3 region: CASDQAATSYNEQFF. The CDR3 nucleotides are TGTGCCAGCGATCAAGCGGCCACTTCCTACAATGAGCAGTTCTTC. The V gene is TRBV25-1, the J gene TRBJ2-1; a possible D gene is TRBD2 (5 bases). The CDR3 loop spans 15 amino acids. CDR1 is MGHDK, CDR2 SYGVNS, per germline. The V gene lost 8 bases and the J gene lost 1 base, with 15 bases spanning the gap. The complete variable domain, with remaining parts taken from reference TRBV25-1 and TRBJ2-1, reads EADIYQTPRYLVIGTGKKITLECSQTMGHDKMYWYQQDPGMELHLIHYSYGVNSTEKGDLSSESTVSRIRTEHFPLTLESARPSHTSQYLCASDQAATSYNEQFFGPGTRLTVL.

In its sample, this clonotype was seen a few times. This chain joins TRBV7-6 and TRBJ1-4; possibly TRBD1 for D (6 bases). The CDR3 is made up of 14 amino acids. The V gene's germline CDR1 is SGHVS and CDR2 FNYEAQ. Between the trimmed V and J ends, which lost 5 bases and 8 bases, there was a span of 15 bases. The CDR3 loop is CASSPTGNKEKLFF. CDR3 nucleotide sequence: TGTGCCAGCAGCCCAACAGGGAACAAAGAAAAACTGTTTTTT. Drawing the rest from reference TRBV7-6 and TRBJ1-4, the complete variable domain is GAGVSQSPRYKVTKRGQDVALRCDPISGHVSLYWYRQALGQGPEFLTYFNYEAQQDKSGLPNDRFSAERPEGSISTLTIQRTEQRDSAMYRCASSPTGNKEKLFFGSGTQLSVL.

Ten or more counts support this clonotype. This chain joins TRBV7-2 and TRBJ2-7, with D hard to call. Trimming shortened V by 2 bases and J by 3 bases, and 11 bases separated the two germline ends. This CDR3 is built from 14 residues. Germline values: CDR1 SGHTA, CDR2 FQGNSA. The CDR3 DNA is TGTGCCAGCAGCTTACTGCCAGGACGCTACGAGCAGTACGTC. This translates into CASSLLPGRYEQYV.

This clonotype has at least ten counts. The V gene is TRBV28, the J gene TRBJ2-7; no definite D call. The CDR3 length is 14 residues. Trimming left V 6 bases short and J 1 base short, with 13 bases between. Germline CDR1 and CDR2: MDHEN and SYDVKM. CDR3 residues: CASSPIGPSYEQYF. The CDR3 coding sequence is TGTGCCAGCAGCCCCATCGGCCCATCCTACGAGCAGTACTTC.

This clonotype was picked up many times. V gene TRBV6-1 combines with J gene TRBJ2-1; 8 positions match TRBD1. The CDR3 has 15 amino acids. After removal of 3 bases from V and 8 bases from J, the junction contained 9 bases not matched to a gene. Germline V gene lookup returns CDR1 MNHNS and CDR2 SASEGT. The CDR3 nucleotides are TGTGCCAGCAGTGACCCGGGACAGGTTCAGGATGAGCAGTTCTTC. As protein: CASSDPGQVQDEQFF.

This clonotype was recorded at least ten times. The V call is TRBV5-1, the J call TRBJ1-2; maybe TRBD1 (6 bases). The CDR3 loop spans 13 amino acids. V lost 3 bases and J lost 3, with 9 bases in between. Looked up from germline, CDR1 is SGHRS and CDR2 is YFSETQ. This CDR3 is CASSSGHDYGYTF. CDR3 in DNA: TGCGCCAGCAGCTCGGGACACGACTATGGCTACACCTTC.

This clonotype occurred many times. V gene TRBV29-1 combines with J gene TRBJ1-1; D is uncertain. This CDR3 region has 11 residues. V was cut by 6 bases and J by 2 bases, with 7 bases left in between. Germline CDR1 reads SQVTM; CDR2 reads ANQGSEA. This CDR3 reads CSVYTNTEAFF. The CDR3 DNA reads as TGCAGCGTCTACACAAACACTGAAGCTTTCTTT.

The rearrangement uses TRBV30 and TRBJ1-2; a possible D gene is TRBD1 (5 bases). Between the trimmed V and J ends, which lost 6 bases and 6 bases, there was a span of 8 bases. The CDR3 sequence is 10 residues long. Germline CDR1 and CDR2: GTSNPN and SVGIG (reference sequence). This chain's CDR3 is CACTRDGYTF. The CDR3 DNA is TGTGCCTGTACCAGGGATGGCTACACCTTC.

The chain recombines TRBV6-1 with TRBJ1-1; D remains ambiguous. This CDR3 is 14 amino acids long. Germline V gives CDR1 MNHNS, CDR2 SASEGT. V gave up 4 bases and J gave up 2 bases, with 11 bases separating them. This CDR3 is CASSVVHLNTEAFF. For the CDR3, the DNA is TGTGCCAGCAGTGTCGTACACCTAAACACTGAAGCTTTCTTT.

This clonotype was found a few times. The V call is TRBV2, the J call TRBJ2-1; 7 nucleotides align to TRBD2. Germline CDR1 is SNHLY and CDR2 is FYNNEI. Trimming cost V 8 bases and J 1 base; bases outside gene matches: 11. This CDR3 region has 16 residues. Here the CDR3 DNA reads TGTGCCAGCCGACAGCGGGACCGCTATTCCTACAATGAGCAGTTCTTC. As protein: CASRQRDRYSYNEQFF.

To note about this clonotype: This may stem from a read error, because a much larger clone lies one nucleotide away. This chain joins TRBV20-1 and TRBJ2-5, with a tentative D call TRBD2 (5 bases). The CDR3 extends over 13 amino acids. Per the germline V gene, CDR1 is DFQATT and CDR2 is SNEGSKA (reference sequence). The CDR3 sequence is CSASRVALETQNF. CDR3 in DNA: TGCAGTGCTTCGAGGGTGGCCCTAGAGACCCAGAACTTC.